These 28 T cell receptor beta chains originate from one sample sequenced in a study of blood T cell repertoires in COVID-19. The assay was immunoSEQ multiplex PCR, and TCRdb's table has in-frame clones only and misses some. The table has some 210,000 clones, about 90% seen once. Sample: peripheral blood. The receptor set was obtained from a young man with acute or convalescent COVID-19.

The chain recombines TRBV7-3 with TRBJ2-2; 7 positions agree with TRBD1. V dropped 5 bases and J dropped 8; count of bases not matched to a gene: 5. The germline gives CDR1 SGHTA, CDR2 FQGTGA. The CDR3 has 13 amino acids. CDR3 sequence: CASSKQGTGELFF. CDR3 in DNA: TGTGCCAGCAGCAAACAGGGGACGGGGGAGCTGTTTTTT.

Worth noting for this clone: The same CDR3 is also encoded by other DNA sequences in this sample. The V gene is TRBV7-3, the J gene TRBJ2-3; D unclear. The germline CDR1 and CDR2 sequences are SGHTA and FQGTGA. V lost 3 bases, J lost 0 bases, and 4 bases lay in between. The CDR3 covers 13 residues. The CDR3: CASSFSSTDTQYF. CDR3 DNA: TGTGCCAGCAGCTTCTCTAGCACAGATACGCAGTATTTT.

This clone was found once. J is TRBJ2-1 and V is TRBV7-8; 7 positions match TRBD2. The CDR3 sequence is 15 residues long. Looked up from germline, CDR1 is SGHVS and CDR2 is FQNEAQ. The V segment lost 2 bases and the J segment 5 bases; nucleotides outside the gene matches: 6. The chain's CDR3 is CASSLFAGENNEQFF. CDR3 DNA sequence: TGTGCCAGCAGCTTATTTGCGGGGGAAAACAATGAGCAGTTCTTC.

About this clone itself: The same CDR3 also results from other DNA sequences found in this sample. The CDR3, as DNA: TGTGCCAGCAGCCTAGCGGGGGGGGACACCGGGGAGCTGTTTTTT. This codes for CASSLAGGDTGELFF. The chain uses TRBV6-5 and TRBJ2-2, with TRBD2 matching over 12 bases. The V gene's germline CDR1 is MNHEY and CDR2 SVGAGI. There are 15 residues in the CDR3. V shed 6 bases and J 3 bases; nucleotides not matched to a gene: 2.

The rearrangement links TRBV24-1 to TRBJ2-2, with TRBD1 matching 7 bases. Per the germline V gene, CDR1 is KGHDR and CDR2 is SFDVKD. The J segment lost 8 bases and the V segment lost 7 bases, leaving 6 bases of the junction unmatched. This CDR3 comprises 13 residues. The CDR3 nucleotides are TGTGCCACCAGGGACAGGTCGACGGGGGAGCTGTTTTTT. Its translation: CATRDRSTGELFF.

The chain is built from TRBV3-1 (or the pseudogene TRBV3-2) and TRBJ1-1; maybe TRBD1 (6 bases). This CDR3 contains 11 residues. The germline CDR1 and CDR2 sequences are LGHDT and YNNKEL (reference sequence). V lost 7 bases to trimming and J lost 11 bases, with 14 bases between them. CDR3 DNA sequence: TGTGCCAGCAACTCCAGGGGTAAGGCTTTCTTT. Its translation is CASNSRGKAFF.

A note on this clone: The germline gene is not matched at one end of the junction; a read error may be the cause. The genes are TRBV9 and TRBJ1-6, with D possibly being TRBD1 (5 bases). The germline V gene has CDR1 SGDLS and CDR2 YYNGEE. The CDR3 consists of 14 residues. As DNA, the CDR3 is TGTGCAAGCAAGACGGGACTCCGGGACTCACCCCTCCACTTT. Translating it yields CASKTGLRDSPLHF.

Note on this clone: The same CDR3 arises from other DNA sequences in this sample as well. J is TRBJ1-5 and V is TRBV30, with D perhaps TRBD1 (5 bases). This CDR3 contains 14 residues. Trimming left V 3 bases short and J 2 bases short, with 11 bases between. In germline, CDR1 is GTSNPN, CDR2 SVGIG (reference sequence). Written as DNA, the CDR3 is TGTGCCTGGAGCGGGGGTGTGGGCAATCAGCCCCAGCATTTT. This translates into CAWSGGVGNQPQHF.

The chain employs TRBV12-5 and TRBJ1-2; D is ambiguous. This CDR3 comprises 16 residues. Trimming pared 6 bases from V and 0 bases from J, leaving 17 bases between. Germline CDR1 is LGHNT and CDR2 is FRNRAP. The DNA for the CDR3 is TGTGCTAGTGGATACGACGTCCGGGAGGCTAACTATGGCTACACCTTC. The encoded protein is CASGYDVREANYGYTF. Together with reference TRBV12-5 and TRBJ1-2, the CDR3 gives the full variable domain: DARVTQTPRHKVTEMGQEVTMRCQPILGHNTVFWYRQTMMQGLELLAYFRNRAPLDDSGMPKDRFSAEMPDATLATLKIQPSEPRDSAVYFCASGYDVREANYGYTFGSGTRLTVV.

The chain combines TRBV11-2 with TRBJ1-1; D possibly corresponds to TRBD1 (5 bases). V lost 5 bases to trimming and J lost 2 bases, with 18 bases between them. Germline-derived CDR1 and CDR2 are SGHAT and FQNNGV. The CDR3 is 16 residues long. CDR3 region: CASSPSLQGRNTEAFF. CDR3 coding DNA: TGTGCCAGCAGCCCAAGTTTGCAGGGAAGAAACACTGAAGCTTTCTTT.

J is TRBJ1-1 and V is TRBV30; 8 bases agree with TRBD1. The CDR3 consists of 15 residues. The ends lost 3 bases at V and 5 bases at J; junction bases unmatched: 11. CDR1 GTSNPN and CDR2 SVGIG come from the germline V gene (reference sequence). The CDR3 loop is CAWRGGQGFGTEAFF. In nucleotides, the CDR3 is TGTGCCTGGAGGGGTGGACAGGGCTTTGGGACTGAAGCTTTCTTT.

The chain is built from TRBV18 and TRBJ1-2; the D gene is possibly TRBD1 (5 bases). V lost 3 bases, J lost 4 bases, and 15 bases lay in between. CDR1 KGHSH and CDR2 LQKENI come from the germline V gene. The CDR3 has 15 amino acids. The CDR3 spells CASSPRQTSSYGYTF. In DNA, the CDR3 is TGTGCCAGCTCACCTCGACAGACCAGCAGCTATGGCTACACCTTC.

On this clone: A junction end diverges from the germline sequence, so it may reflect a read error. J is TRBJ2-5 and V is TRBV7-7; 13 nucleotides line up with TRBD2. In germline, CDR1 is SSHAT, CDR2 FNYEAQ (reference sequence). The CDR3 length is 16 residues. The CDR3, as DNA: TGTGCTAGCAGCTTAGAGACTAGCGGGGGGAGCAAGACCCAGTACTTC. It translates to CASSLETSGGSKTQYF.

The V call is TRBV5-4, the J call TRBJ1-2, with TRBD1 matching over 7 bases. Germline-derived CDR1 and CDR2 are SGHNT and YYREEE (reference sequence). Trimming took 0 bases from V and 8 from J; bases not matched to a gene: 10. The CDR3 loop spans 15 amino acids. This CDR3 is CASSLEGALGSGYTF. CDR3 bases: TGTGCCAGCAGCTTGGAGGGGGCGCTGGGATCCGGCTACACCTTC.

The chain joins TRBV18 to TRBJ1-1; tentative D call: TRBD1 (6 bases). CDR1 and CDR2 from the germline V gene are KGHSH and LQKENI. The V and J ends lost 4 bases and 4 bases respectively, with 22 bases between them. The CDR3 consists of 17 residues. CDR3 amino acids: CASSHRRDILATTEAFF. In DNA form, the CDR3 reads TGTGCCAGCTCACACCGCCGGGACATTTTAGCGACCACTGAAGCTTTCTTT.

This chain links TRBV29-1 with TRBJ1-2; 7 bases fit TRBD1. V trimming: 0 bases; J trimming: 8 bases; junction bases outside the gene matches: 15. The CDR3 has 16 residues. Germline CDR1 is SQVTM and CDR2 is ANQGSEA. DNA for the CDR3: TGCAGCGTTGAAGATCTTATAGGGAGAGGGGGCTACGGCTACACCTTC. Amino acids: CSVEDLIGRGGYGYTF.

This chain links TRBV2 with TRBJ1-5, with 8 positions matching TRBD1. In germline, CDR1 is SNHLY, CDR2 FYNNEI. The trim removed 6 bases at V and 4 bases at J, leaving 5 bases unmatched. The CDR3 length is 14 residues. CDR3 amino acids: CASRGTGNNQPQHF. CDR3 nucleotide sequence: TGTGCCAGCAGGGGGACAGGAAATAATCAGCCCCAGCATTTT.

V is TRBV11-2 and J is TRBJ1-6; TRBD1 might be the D (5 bases). Germline V lookup: CDR1 SGHAT, CDR2 FQNNGV. This CDR3 has 19 amino acids. V lost 6 bases to trimming and J lost 9 bases, with 30 bases between them. The CDR3 sequence is CASRVVSSINNRLGSPLHF. In DNA form, the CDR3 reads TGTGCCAGCAGGGTAGTTTCTTCCATAAACAACAGGTTGGGTTCACCCCTCCACTTT.

The rearrangement links TRBV27 to TRBJ2-4; 10 bases are a match to TRBD1. The CDR3 is 15 residues long. Germline lookup yields CDR1 MNHEY and CDR2 SMNVEV (reference sequence). With 8 bases clipped from V and 5 bases from J, the junction kept 9 bases outside the gene matches. CDR3 sequence: CASSDRGRSENIQYF. The CDR3 DNA sequence: TGTGCCAGCTCCGACAGGGGGCGCTCGGAAAACATTCAGTACTTC.

The chain uses TRBV3-1 (or the pseudogene TRBV3-2) and TRBJ1-1, with TRBD1 matching over 10 bases. The CDR3 is 16 residues long. Germline lookup yields CDR1 LGHDT and CDR2 YNNKEL (reference sequence). With V trimmed by 0 bases and J by 3 bases, 4 bases remained unmatched. The chain's CDR3 is CASSQETGGRDTEAFF. The CDR3 DNA is TGTGCCAGCAGCCAAGAGACAGGGGGCCGGGACACTGAAGCTTTCTTT.

The rearrangement uses TRBV7-3 and TRBJ2-1; 7 nucleotides line up with TRBD2. The CDR3 extends over 15 amino acids. CDR1 SGHTA and CDR2 FQGTGA come from the germline V gene. Unmatched junction bases numbered 9, after V lost 3 bases and J lost 7 bases. CDR3 DNA: TGTGCCAGCAGCTTGGATAGCGGGCCCTTGAATGAGCAGTTCTTC. As protein: CASSLDSGPLNEQFF.

V and J are TRBV5-1 and TRBJ2-3; the D gene is possibly TRBD2 (5 bases). Germline V gives CDR1 SGHRS, CDR2 YFSETQ. Trimming left V 5 bases short and J 4 bases short, with 11 bases between. CDR3 length equals 13 residues. CDR3 loop: CASRLTAADTQYF. The CDR3 nucleotides are TGCGCCAGCAGGTTAACAGCGGCAGATACGCAGTATTTT.

This chain uses TRBV5-4 with TRBJ2-6, with a possible D match to TRBD2 (5 bases). This CDR3 contains 16 residues. The V and J ends lost 9 bases and 6 bases respectively, with 22 bases between them. Germline CDR1 and CDR2: SGHNT and YYREEE (reference sequence). In nucleotides, the CDR3 is TGTGCCATCGGAGGAAGAGGGCGGTCTTCGGCCAACGTCCTGACTTTC. Protein product: CAIGGRGRSSANVLTF.

The rearrangement uses TRBV6-5 and TRBJ1-5, with D hard to call. Trimming removed 3 bases at V and 7 bases at J, with 13 bases between. CDR1 and CDR2 (germline): MNHEY, SVGAGI. The CDR3 sequence is 14 residues long. Here the CDR3 reads CASSYGYSGQPQHF. The CDR3 DNA sequence: TGTGCCAGCAGTTATGGGTATTCGGGGCAGCCCCAGCATTTT.

The chain recombines TRBV3-1 (or the pseudogene TRBV3-2) with TRBJ2-1, with 7 nucleotides matching TRBD1. Germline V CDR1 and CDR2: LGHDT, YNNKEL (reference sequence). V dropped 4 bases and J dropped 2; count of bases not matched to a gene: 5. The CDR3 length is 15 residues. The CDR3 sequence: CASSRRDRTYNEQFF. For the CDR3, the DNA is TGTGCCAGCAGCCGACGGGACAGAACCTACAATGAGCAGTTCTTC.

This clone was observed a few times. This same CDR3 is encoded by further DNA sequences in the sample. The genes are TRBV19 and TRBJ2-1, with D hard to call. This CDR3 is built from 13 residues. The V end was cut by 3 bases, the J end by 4 bases, with 7 bases between. The V gene's germline CDR1 is LNHDA and CDR2 SQIVND (reference sequence). CDR3: CASSIDSYNEQFF. CDR3 nucleotides: TGTGCCAGTAGTATTGACTCATACAATGAGCAGTTCTTC.

The rearrangement joins TRBV7-6 to TRBJ1-5, with D perhaps TRBD1 (5 bases). Looked up from germline, CDR1 is SGHVS and CDR2 is FNYEAQ. This CDR3 has 15 residues. Deletions cut 6 bases from V and 0 bases from J, with 12 bases between. The CDR3 loop is CASSSTANSNQPQHF. The CDR3 nucleotides are TGTGCCAGCAGTTCGACAGCTAATAGCAATCAGCCCCAGCATTTT.

The rearrangement uses TRBV27 and TRBJ2-7; TRBD1 agrees at 7 bases. V was clipped by 3 bases and J by 9 bases; unmatched bases: 11. Germline loops: CDR1 MNHEY, CDR2 SMNVEV (reference sequence). The CDR3 covers 14 residues. CDR3 protein: CASSFGDRASRQYF. In DNA form, the CDR3 reads TGTGCCAGCAGTTTTGGAGACAGGGCTAGCCGGCAGTACTTC.